The next 9 T cell receptor beta chains were all read from a single sample in a study of blood T cell repertoires in COVID-19. Generated by immunoSEQ multiplex PCR, the TCRdb table keeps only in-frame clones and is missing some. The table lists over 200,000 clones, about nine tenths of them singletons. The sequencing sample was made of peripheral blood. The receptors stem from a man in his forties who had recovered from COVID-19.

This clone qualifies as medium-sized. V and J are TRBV7-7 and TRBJ2-5; 7 nucleotides match TRBD2. The CDR3 loop spans 16 amino acids. Germline CDR1 SSHAT, CDR2 FNYEAQ (reference sequence). J gave up 1 base and V 5 bases, and 10 bases lay outside the gene matches. The DNA of the CDR3 is TGTGCCAGCAGCCCCAACCCAGGGAGGGTCCAAGAGACCCAGTACTTC. This translates into CASSPNPGRVQETQYF.

The chain employs TRBV18 and TRBJ1-3; 7 positions agree with TRBD1. The ends lost 6 bases at V and 0 bases at J; junction bases unmatched: 8. Germline CDR1 reads KGHSH; CDR2 reads LQKENI. CDR3 length equals 16 residues. In DNA, the CDR3 is TGTGCCAGCTCGCCTAAGGGACAGCGCTCTGGAAACACCATATATTTT. Translating gives CASSPKGQRSGNTIYF.

The chain employs TRBV7-9 and TRBJ2-1; maybe TRBD2 (6 bases). CDR3 length: 17 amino acids. V lost 2 bases to trimming and J lost 6 bases, with 20 bases between them. The V gene's germline CDR1 is SEHNR and CDR2 FQNEAQ (reference sequence). The CDR3, as DNA: TGTGCCAGCAGCTTAAGACCACCGCCTGGGGGGTTCAATGAGCAGTTCTTC. This codes for CASSLRPPPGGFNEQFF.

This chain connects TRBV7-9 to TRBJ2-7; TRBD1 agrees at 8 bases. This CDR3 region has 16 residues. The V gene's germline CDR1 is SEHNR and CDR2 FQNEAQ (reference sequence). The J segment lost 3 bases and the V segment lost 3 bases, leaving 10 bases of the junction unmatched. The CDR3 region is CASSFLTGAAVYEQYF. The CDR3 DNA reads TGTGCCAGCAGCTTTCTGACAGGGGCTGCCGTCTACGAGCAGTACTTC.

The chain recombines TRBV9 with TRBJ2-1; the D gene is possibly TRBD1 (6 bases). The germline V gene has CDR1 SGDLS and CDR2 YYNGEE. The CDR3 has 14 residues. The V end lost 3 bases, the J end lost 3 bases, and 10 bases lay between the germline ends. The CDR3: CASSGRDNYNEQFF. The CDR3 DNA is TGTGCCAGCAGCGGCCGGGACAACTACAATGAGCAGTTCTTC.

This chain's CDR3 is CASGRLLNEQFF. CDR3 sequence (DNA): TGTGCCAGCGGCCGACTCCTCAATGAGCAGTTCTTC. The chain joins TRBV25-1 to TRBJ2-1; no definite D call. The V end was cut by 8 bases, the J end by 6 bases, with 11 bases between. Germline CDR1 is MGHDK and CDR2 is SYGVNS. The CDR3 has 12 residues.

The chain couples TRBV30 to TRBJ2-1, with 9 bases fitting TRBD2. The length of the CDR3 is 16 residues. Looked up from germline, CDR1 is GTSNPN and CDR2 is SVGIG (reference sequence). J gave up 6 bases and V 4 bases, and 13 bases lay outside the gene matches. In nucleotides, the CDR3 is TGTGCCTGGATGCGGCTAGCGGGACGTTTAGGCAATGAGCAGTTCTTC. Translated: CAWMRLAGRLGNEQFF.

The chain has TRBV5-1 and TRBJ2-7, with 7 bases that match TRBD2. Germline CDR1 reads SGHRS; CDR2 reads YFSETQ. Losses at the gene ends were 4 bases for V and 6 bases for J; bases not matched to a gene: 16. There are 16 residues in the CDR3. The CDR3 DNA follows: TGCGCCAGCAGCAGGGATGTGCCAGGTGGCGGGGGCGAGCAGTACTTC. Its translation: CASSRDVPGGGGEQYF.

The rearrangement joins TRBV5-4 to TRBJ1-2; tentative D call: TRBD1 (5 bases). There are 15 residues in the CDR3. Trimming removed 3 bases from V and 0 bases from J, with 12 bases in between. Germline V lookup: CDR1 SGHNT, CDR2 YYREEE (reference sequence). The CDR3 region has the DNA TGTGCCAGCAGCTCCTCGACAGATACTAACTATGGCTACACCTTC. The encoded protein is CASSSSTDTNYGYTF.